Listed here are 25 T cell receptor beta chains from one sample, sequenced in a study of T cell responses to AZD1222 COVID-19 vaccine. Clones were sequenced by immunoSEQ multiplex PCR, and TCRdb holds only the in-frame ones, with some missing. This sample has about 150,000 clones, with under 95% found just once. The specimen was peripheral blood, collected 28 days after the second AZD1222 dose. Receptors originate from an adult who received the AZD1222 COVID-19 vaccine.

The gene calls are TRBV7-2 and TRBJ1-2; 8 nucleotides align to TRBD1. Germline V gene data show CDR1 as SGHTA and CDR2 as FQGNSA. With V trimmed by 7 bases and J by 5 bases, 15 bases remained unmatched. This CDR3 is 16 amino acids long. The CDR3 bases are TGTGCCAGCACCTTTATTATGCTAAGACAGGGGTATGGCTACACCTTC. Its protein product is CASTFIMLRQGYGYTF.

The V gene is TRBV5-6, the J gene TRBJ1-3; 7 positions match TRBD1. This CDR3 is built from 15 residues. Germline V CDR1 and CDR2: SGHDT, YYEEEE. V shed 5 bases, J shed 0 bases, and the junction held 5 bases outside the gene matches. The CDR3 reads CASSWDSDSGNTIYF. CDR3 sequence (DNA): TGTGCCAGCAGTTGGGACAGCGACTCTGGAAACACCATATATTTT.

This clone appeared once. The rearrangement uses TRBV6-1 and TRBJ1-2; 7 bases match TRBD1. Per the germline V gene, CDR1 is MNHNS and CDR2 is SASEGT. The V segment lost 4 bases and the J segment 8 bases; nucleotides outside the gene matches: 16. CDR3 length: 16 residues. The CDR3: CASSVGTDAFLGGYTF. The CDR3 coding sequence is TGTGCCAGCAGTGTAGGGACAGACGCTTTCCTGGGAGGCTACACCTTC.

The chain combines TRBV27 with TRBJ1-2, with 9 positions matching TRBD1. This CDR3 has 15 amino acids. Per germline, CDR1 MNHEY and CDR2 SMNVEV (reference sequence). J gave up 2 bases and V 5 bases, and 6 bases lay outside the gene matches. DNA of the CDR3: TGTGCCAGCAGTCCTAGGACAGGGGTAAACTATGGCTACACCTTC. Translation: CASSPRTGVNYGYTF.

The CDR3 region has the DNA TGTGCCAGCAGCGCCGGGTCCTGGGCCGAGCAGTACTTC. Its protein product is CASSAGSWAEQYF. The chain combines TRBV5-8 with TRBJ2-7; D uncertain. Germline lookup yields CDR1 SGHTS and CDR2 YDEGEE. CDR3 size: 13 residues. Trimming removed 4 bases from V and 6 bases from J, with 14 bases in between.

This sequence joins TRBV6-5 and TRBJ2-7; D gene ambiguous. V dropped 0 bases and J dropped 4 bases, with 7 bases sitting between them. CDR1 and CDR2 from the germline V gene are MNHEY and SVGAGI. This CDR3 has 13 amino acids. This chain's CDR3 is CASSYSSRYEQYF. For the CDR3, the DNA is TGTGCCAGCAGTTACTCTAGTCGGTACGAGCAGTACTTC.

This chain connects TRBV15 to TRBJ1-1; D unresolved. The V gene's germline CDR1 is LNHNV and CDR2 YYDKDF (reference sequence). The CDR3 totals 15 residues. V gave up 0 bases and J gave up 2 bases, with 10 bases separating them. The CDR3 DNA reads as TGTGCCACCAGCAGAGATGGGCAGCCCAACACTGAAGCTTTCTTT. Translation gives CATSRDGQPNTEAFF. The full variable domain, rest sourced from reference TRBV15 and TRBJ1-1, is DAMVIQNPRYQVTQFGKPVTLSCSQTLNHNVMYWYQQKSSQAPKLLFHYYDKDFNNEADTPDNFQSRRPNTSFCFLDIRSPGLGDTAMYLCATSRDGQPNTEAFFGQGTRLTVV.

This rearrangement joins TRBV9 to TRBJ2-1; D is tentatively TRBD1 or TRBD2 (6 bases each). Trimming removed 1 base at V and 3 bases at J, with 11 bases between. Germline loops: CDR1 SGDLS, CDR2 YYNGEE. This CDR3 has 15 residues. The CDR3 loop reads CASSVKGGLYNEQFF. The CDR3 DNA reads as TGTGCCAGCAGCGTAAAAGGGGGACTCTACAATGAGCAGTTCTTC.

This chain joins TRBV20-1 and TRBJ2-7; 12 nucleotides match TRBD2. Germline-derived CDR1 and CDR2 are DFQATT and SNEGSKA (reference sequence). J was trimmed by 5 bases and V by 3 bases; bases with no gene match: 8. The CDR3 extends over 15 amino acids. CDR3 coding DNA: TGCAGTGCTAGTGAGCTAGCGGGGGGGGCCCACGAGCAGTACTTC. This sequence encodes CSASELAGGAHEQYF.

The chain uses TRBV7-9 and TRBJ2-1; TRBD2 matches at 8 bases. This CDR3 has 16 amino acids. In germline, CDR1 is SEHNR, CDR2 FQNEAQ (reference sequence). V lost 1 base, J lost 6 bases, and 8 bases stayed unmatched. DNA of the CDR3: TGTGCCAGCAGCTTAGGAACTAGCGGACCCCTCAATGAGCAGTTCTTC. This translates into CASSLGTSGPLNEQFF.

In nucleotides, the CDR3 is TGTGCCAGCAGGTTGACCGGGGACGTCTACAATGAGCAGTTCTTC. Translated: CASRLTGDVYNEQFF. The chain carries TRBV5-4 and TRBJ2-1; D might be TRBD1 or TRBD2, each matching 5 bases. CDR1 is SGHNT, CDR2 YYREEE, per germline (reference sequence). Trimming removed 5 bases at V and 3 bases at J, with 15 bases between. The CDR3 covers 15 residues.

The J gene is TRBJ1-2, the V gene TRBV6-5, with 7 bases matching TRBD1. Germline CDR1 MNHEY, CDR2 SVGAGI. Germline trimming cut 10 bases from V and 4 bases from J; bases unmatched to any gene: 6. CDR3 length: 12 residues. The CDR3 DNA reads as TGTGCCACCACACAGGGGCTCTATGGCTACACCTTC. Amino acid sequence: CATTQGLYGYTF.

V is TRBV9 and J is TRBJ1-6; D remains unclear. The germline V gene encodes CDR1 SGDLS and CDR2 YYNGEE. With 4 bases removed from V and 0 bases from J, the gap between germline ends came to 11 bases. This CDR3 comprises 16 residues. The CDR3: CASSPTGNSYNSPLHF. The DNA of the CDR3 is TGTGCCAGCAGCCCCACGGGTAACTCCTATAATTCACCCCTCCACTTT.

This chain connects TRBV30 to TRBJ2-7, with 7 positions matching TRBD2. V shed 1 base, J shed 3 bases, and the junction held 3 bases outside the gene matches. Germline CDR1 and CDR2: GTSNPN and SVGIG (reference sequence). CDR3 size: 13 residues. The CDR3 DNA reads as TGTGCCTGGAGTGAGCGGGATCTCTACGAGCAGTACTTC. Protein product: CAWSERDLYEQYF.

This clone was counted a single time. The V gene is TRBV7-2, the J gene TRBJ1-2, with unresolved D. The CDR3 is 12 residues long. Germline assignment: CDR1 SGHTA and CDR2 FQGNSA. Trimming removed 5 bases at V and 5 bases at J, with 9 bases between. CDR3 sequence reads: CASSPPLYGYTF. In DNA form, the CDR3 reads TGTGCCAGCAGCCCCCCTTTATATGGCTACACCTTC.

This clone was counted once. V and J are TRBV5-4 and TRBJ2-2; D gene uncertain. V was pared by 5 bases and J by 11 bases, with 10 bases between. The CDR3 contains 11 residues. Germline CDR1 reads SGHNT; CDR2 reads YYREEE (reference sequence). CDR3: CASRYGRELFF. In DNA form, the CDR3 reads TGTGCCAGCAGATATGGCCGCGAGCTGTTTTTT.

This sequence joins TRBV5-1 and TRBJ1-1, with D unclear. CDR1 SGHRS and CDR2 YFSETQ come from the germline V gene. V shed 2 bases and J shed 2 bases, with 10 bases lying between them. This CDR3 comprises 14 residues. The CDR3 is CASSLTGQNTEAFF. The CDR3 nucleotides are TGCGCCAGCAGCTTAACGGGCCAAAACACTGAAGCTTTCTTT. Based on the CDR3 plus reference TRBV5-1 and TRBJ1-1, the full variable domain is KAGVTQTPRYLIKTRGQQVTLSCSPISGHRSVSWYQQTPGQGLQFLFEYFSETQRNKGNFPGRFSGRQFSNSRSEMNVSTLELGDSALYLCASSLTGQNTEAFFGQGTRLTVV.

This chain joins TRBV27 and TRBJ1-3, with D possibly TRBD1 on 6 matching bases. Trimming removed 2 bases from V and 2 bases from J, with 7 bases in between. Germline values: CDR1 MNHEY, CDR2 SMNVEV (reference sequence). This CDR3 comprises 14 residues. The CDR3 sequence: CASSLGGPGNTIYF. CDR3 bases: TGTGCCAGCAGTTTAGGGGGCCCTGGAAACACCATATATTTT.

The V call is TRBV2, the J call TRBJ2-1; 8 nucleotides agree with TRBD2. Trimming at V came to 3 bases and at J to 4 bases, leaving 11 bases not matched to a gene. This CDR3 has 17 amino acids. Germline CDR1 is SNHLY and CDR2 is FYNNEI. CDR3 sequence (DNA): TGTGCCAGCAGTGAGGGAACTAGCGGAGGGAAGTACAATGAGCAGTTCTTC. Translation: CASSEGTSGGKYNEQFF.

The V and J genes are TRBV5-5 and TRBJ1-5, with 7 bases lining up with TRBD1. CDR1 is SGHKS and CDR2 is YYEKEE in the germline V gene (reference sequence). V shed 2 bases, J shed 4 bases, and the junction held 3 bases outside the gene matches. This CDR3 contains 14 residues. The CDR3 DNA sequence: TGTGCCAGCAGCTTAGACAGGGTGAATCAGCCCCAGCATTTT. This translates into CASSLDRVNQPQHF. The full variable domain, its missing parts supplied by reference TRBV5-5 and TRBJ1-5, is DAGVTQSPTHLIKTRGQQVTLRCSPISGHKSVSWYQQVLGQGPQFIFQYYEKEERGRGNFPDRFSARQFPNYSSELNVNALLLGDSALYLCASSLDRVNQPQHFGDGTRLSIL.

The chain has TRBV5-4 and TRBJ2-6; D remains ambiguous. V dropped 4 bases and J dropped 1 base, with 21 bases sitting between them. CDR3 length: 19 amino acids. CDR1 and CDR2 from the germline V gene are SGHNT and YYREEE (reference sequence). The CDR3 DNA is TGTGCCAGCAGCCTTCGGTTGAGCCAGGCGACTTCTGGGGCCAACGTCCTGACTTTC. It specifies CASSLRLSQATSGANVLTF.

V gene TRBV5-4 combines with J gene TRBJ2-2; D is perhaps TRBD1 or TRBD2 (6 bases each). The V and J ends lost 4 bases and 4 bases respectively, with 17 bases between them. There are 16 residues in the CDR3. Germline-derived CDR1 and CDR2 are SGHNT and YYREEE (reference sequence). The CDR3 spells CASSHWLGGGTGELFF. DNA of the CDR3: TGTGCCAGCAGCCATTGGCTAGGGGGAGGCACCGGGGAGCTGTTTTTT.

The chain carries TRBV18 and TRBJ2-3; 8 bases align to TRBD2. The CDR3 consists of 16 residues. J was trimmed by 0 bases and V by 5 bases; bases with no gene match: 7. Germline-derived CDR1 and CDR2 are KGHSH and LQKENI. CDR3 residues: CASSALLAASTDTQYF. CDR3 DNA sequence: TGTGCCAGCTCAGCCCTACTAGCGGCCAGCACAGATACGCAGTATTTT.

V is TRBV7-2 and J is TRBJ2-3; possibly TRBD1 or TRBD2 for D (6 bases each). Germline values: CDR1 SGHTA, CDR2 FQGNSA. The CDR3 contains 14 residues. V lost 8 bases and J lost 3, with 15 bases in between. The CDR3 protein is CASLARGGTDTQYF. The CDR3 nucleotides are TGTGCCAGCCTCGCCCGAGGGGGGACAGATACGCAGTATTTT.

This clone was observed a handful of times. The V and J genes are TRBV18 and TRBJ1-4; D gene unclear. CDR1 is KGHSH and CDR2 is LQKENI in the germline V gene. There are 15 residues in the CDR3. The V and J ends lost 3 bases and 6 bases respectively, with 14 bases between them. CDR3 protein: CASSPQALRDEKLFF. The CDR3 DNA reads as TGTGCCAGCTCACCCCAGGCCCTCCGGGATGAAAAACTGTTTTTT. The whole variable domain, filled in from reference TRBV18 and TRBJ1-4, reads NAGVMQNPRHLVRRRGQEARLRCSPMKGHSHVYWYRQLPEEGLKFMVYLQKENIIDESGMPKERFSAEFPKEGPSILRIQQVVRGDSAAYFCASSPQALRDEKLFFGSGTQLSVL.